This T cell receptor (beta chain) is drawn from a study of shared clonotypes between healthy human individuals. Produced via immunoSEQ multiplex PCR; TCRdb's table is partial and in-frame only. The sample shows roughly 2.4 million clones, 90% to 96% of them seen only once. As for this clone: Within the sample, other DNA sequences also encode this same CDR3.

This CDR3 region has 13 residues. V dropped 2 bases and J dropped 3; count of bases not matched to a gene: 0. Germline assignment: CDR1 ENHRY and CDR2 SYGVKD. J is TRBJ1-2 and V is TRBV10-3, with 7 bases that match TRBD1. The receptor comes from a man younger than 35 in good health. The sample was naive CD4+ T cells sorted from blood. Subset noted: CD45RA+ positively selected. In nucleotides, the CDR3 is TGTGCCATCAGTGAGGGACAGGACTATGGCTACACCTTC. Its protein is CAISEGQDYGYTF.